This entry lists 18 T cell receptor beta chains sequenced from one sample in a study of post-analysis software for immune sequencing data (dated by TCRdb to the mid-2010s). Study-wide conclusions, independent of this receptor: Significantly higher frequencies in patients than in controls were found for five or six TRBV segments, including TRBV5-6, TRBV5-1 and TRBV20-1.

The library was obtained by PCR. The sequencer was an Illumina HiSeq 2500. To reduce PCR and sequencing biases, unique molecular identifiers were built into the TCR beta cDNA libraries. TCRdb itself trimmed the public reads at Q25 with fastp, ran MiXCR and retained productive beta chains. Each CDR3 protein appears once, grouped with its most common genes and DNA. The sample table holds hundreds of thousands of distinct CDR3 sequences, of which about 60% were seen once. Approximately 11% of the sample rests with the top ten. These TCRs' antigens remain unknown. Sequencing used blood. The receptors here all came from a girl aged 2-9 years with multiple sclerosis.

This chain connects TRBV29-1 to TRBJ2-3; TRBD1 matches 8 bases. Germline V gene lookup returns CDR1 SQVTM and CDR2 ANQGSEA. V lost 4 bases to trimming and J lost 0 bases; unmatched junction nucleotides: 6. The CDR3 loop spans 15 amino acids. CDR3 amino acids: CSVVPQGASTDTQYF. Written as DNA, the CDR3 is TGCAGCGTTGTTCCCCAGGGGGCGAGCACAGATACGCAGTATTTT.

The chain carries TRBV12-3 or TRBV12-4 and TRBJ2-2; D is ambiguous. Trimming cost V 6 bases and J 0 bases, with 8 bases left between them. The CDR3 is 14 amino acids. CDR3 protein: CASRLTPNTGELFF. The CDR3 region has the DNA TGTGCCAGCAGACTGACACCGAACACCGGGGAGCTGTTTTTT.

CDR3 region: CSAGGGAGETQYF. CDR3 bases: TGCAGTGCTGGAGGGGGGGCCGGTGAGACCCAGTACTTC. The V gene is TRBV20-1, the J gene TRBJ2-7; D is perhaps TRBD2 (7 bases). The J call is doubtful: the DNA matches TRBJ2-5 better. Germline V gene data show CDR1 as DFQATT and CDR2 as SNEGSKA (reference sequence). CDR3 size: 13 residues.

This clonotype was recorded only once. The chain joins TRBV11-2 to TRBJ2-1; tentatively, D is TRBD2 (6 bases). Germline loops: CDR1 SGHAT, CDR2 FQNNGV. V dropped 1 base and J dropped 7 bases, with 17 bases sitting between them. This CDR3 region has 16 residues. CDR3 sequence: CASSLVLREYGNEQFF. The CDR3 coding sequence is TGTGCCAGCAGCTTAGTTTTACGGGAGTATGGGAATGAGCAGTTCTTC.

V and J are TRBV12-5 and TRBJ2-7, with D possibly TRBD1 on 6 matching bases. The germline gives CDR1 LGHNT, CDR2 FRNRAP. This CDR3 is 14 amino acids long. V lost 6 bases, J lost 3 bases, and 15 bases lay in between. The CDR3 region is CASGPQGLGYEQYF. Written as DNA, the CDR3 is TGTGCTAGTGGGCCTCAGGGGCTGGGCTACGAGCAGTACTTC.

This chain joins TRBV5-5 and TRBJ2-5, with 7 bases matching TRBD2. V lost 1 base, J lost 5 bases, and 8 bases stayed unmatched. Germline assignment: CDR1 SGHKS and CDR2 YYEKEE (reference sequence). The CDR3 is 15 residues long. The DNA for the CDR3 is TGTGCCAGCAGCTTGCAGGCTAGCGGAGGGGAGACCCAGTACTTC. This encodes CASSLQASGGETQYF.

This chain uses TRBV5-1 with TRBJ2-1, with 8 positions matching TRBD1. CDR1 and CDR2 from the germline V gene are SGHRS and YFSETQ. With V trimmed by 3 bases and J by 0 bases, 8 bases remained unmatched. CDR3 size: 17 residues. CDR3 coding DNA: TGCGCCAGCAGCTGGGAGGCAGGGGGCTTCTCCTACAATGAGCAGTTCTTC. It encodes CASSWEAGGFSYNEQFF.

This clonotype was counted between two and nine times. Here the CDR3 DNA reads TGTGCCAGCAGCTTGCGTCCCGGGACAGATATCTCCACAGATACGCAGTATTTT. It is translated as CASSLRPGTDISTDTQYF. The rearrangement joins TRBV7-2 to TRBJ2-3; 7 bases agree with TRBD1. With 3 bases clipped from V and 2 bases from J, the junction kept 14 bases outside the gene matches. The CDR3 has 18 amino acids. CDR1 is SGHTA, CDR2 FQGNSA, per germline.

This rearrangement joins TRBV4-3 to TRBJ2-3, with 8 bases lining up with TRBD2. V shed 1 base and J 6 bases; nucleotides not matched to a gene: 12. This CDR3 has 17 amino acids. The germline V gene encodes CDR1 LGHNA and CDR2 YSLEER. In DNA form, the CDR3 reads TGCGCCAGCAGCCAAGGGTGGGCGGGGGGACTCCGGGATACGCAGTATTTT. It yields the protein CASSQGWAGGLRDTQYF.

This clonotype appeared a few times. V and J are TRBV6-5 and TRBJ2-1; maybe TRBD1 (7 bases). Trimming took 0 bases from V and 3 from J, leaving 18 bases between them. Germline V gene lookup returns CDR1 MNHEY and CDR2 SVGAGI. The CDR3 has 18 residues. The chain's CDR3 is CASSYSIGQGGGYNEQFF. In DNA form, the CDR3 reads TGTGCCAGCAGTTACTCAATAGGTCAGGGGGGCGGCTACAATGAGCAGTTCTTC.

This clonotype was detected a few times. V is TRBV29-1 and J is TRBJ2-1, with TRBD2 as a possible D gene (7 bases). This CDR3 comprises 13 residues. Trimming shortened V by 2 bases and J by 10 bases, and 15 bases separated the two germline ends. Germline V gives CDR1 SQVTM, CDR2 ANQGSEA. This chain's CDR3 is CSVEFLEGGEQFF. In DNA, the CDR3 is TGCAGCGTTGAATTCCTGGAGGGGGGGGAGCAGTTCTTC.

The CDR3 DNA reads as TGTGCCAGCAGCCCTCTGGGGTCGGATTCACCCCTCCACTTT. Translating gives CASSPLGSDSPLHF. The J gene is TRBJ1-6, the V gene TRBV9, with D hard to call. The ends were cut back, 4 bases at V and 8 bases at J, with 13 bases in the middle. Germline CDR1 reads SGDLS; CDR2 reads YYNGEE. The CDR3 spans 14 residues.

The chain has TRBV7-2 and TRBJ1-4; 9 positions match TRBD1. The CDR3 contains 16 residues. The ends lost 3 bases at V and 8 bases at J; junction bases unmatched: 10. Per the germline V gene, CDR1 is SGHTA and CDR2 is FQGNSA. Here the CDR3 reads CASSLGRTGVGEKLFF. In nucleotides, the CDR3 is TGTGCCAGCAGCTTGGGCCGGACAGGGGTAGGCGAAAAACTGTTTTTT. Full variable domain (outside the CDR3, taken from reference TRBV7-2 and TRBJ1-4): GAGVSQSPSNKVTEKGKDVELRCDPISGHTALYWYRQSLGQGLEFLIYFQGNSAPDKSGLPSDRFSAERTGGSVSTLTIQRTQQEDSAVYLCASSLGRTGVGEKLFFGSGTQLSVL.

V and J are TRBV5-5 and TRBJ2-7, with D tentatively TRBD1 or TRBD2 (6 bases each). This CDR3 region has 15 residues. V dropped 0 bases and J dropped 4 bases, with 14 bases sitting between them. Germline V CDR1 and CDR2: SGHKS, YYEKEE (reference sequence). The CDR3, as DNA: TGTGCCAGCAGCTTGGAGGGGGGAAGCTTATACGAGCAGTACTTC. It is translated as CASSLEGGSLYEQYF. Variable domain in full (rest from reference TRBV5-5 and TRBJ2-7): DAGVTQSPTHLIKTRGQQVTLRCSPISGHKSVSWYQQVLGQGPQFIFQYYEKEERGRGNFPDRFSARQFPNYSSELNVNALLLGDSALYLCASSLEGGSLYEQYFGPGTRLTVT.

The V gene is TRBV4-2, the J gene TRBJ2-3; tentative D call: TRBD1 (5 bases). V was cut by 6 bases and J by 3 bases, with 10 bases left in between. The CDR3 spans 13 residues. Looked up from germline, CDR1 is LGHNA and CDR2 is YNFKEQ. The CDR3 spells CASRLGATDTQYF. As DNA, the CDR3 is TGTGCCAGCAGATTAGGGGCGACAGATACGCAGTATTTT.

This clonotype was recorded only once. This chain links TRBV19 with TRBJ2-5; 10 positions match TRBD1. The DNA end is more similar to TRBJ2-7, so the J call may be wrong. CDR3 length: 14 amino acids. Germline CDR1 reads LNHDA; CDR2 reads SQIVND (reference sequence). The CDR3 here is CASSVGQGLYEQYF. The CDR3 DNA reads as TGTGCCAGTAGTGTGGGACAGGGGCTGTACGAGCAGTACTTC.

The chain uses TRBV11-2 and TRBJ2-3, with D possibly TRBD1 on 5 matching bases. The CDR3 runs 15 residues. Trimming removed 5 bases at V and 7 bases at J, with 19 bases between. Germline V gene data show CDR1 as SGHAT and CDR2 as FQNNGV. The CDR3 DNA sequence: TGTGCCAGCAGCCGCGTTAAGGGGAAACAAAATACGCAGTATTTT. This codes for CASSRVKGKQNTQYF.

The V call is TRBV12-3 or TRBV12-4, the J call TRBJ2-3; 8 bases map to TRBD2. This CDR3 spans 14 amino acids. The J segment lost 5 bases and the V segment lost 4 bases, leaving 5 bases of the junction unmatched. In nucleotides, the CDR3 is TGTGCCAGCAGTTCGGGACTAGAAGGAGATACGCAGTATTTT. Protein: CASSSGLEGDTQYF.